This T cell receptor beta chain was recorded in a study of blood T cell repertoires in COVID-19. Under the authors' procedure: By means of reference gene primer amplification, nucleated cell counts were estimated. Sequencing was performed with immunoSEQ multiplex PCR; in TCRdb, only in-frame clones are kept and a portion is missing. V and J calls and clone size are those listed in that table; D and trimming were worked out from the DNA. The sample consists of around 150,000 clones, over 75% of them appearing once. This CDR3 is built from 18 residues. V lost 2 bases, J lost 0 bases, and 17 bases lay in between. The germline CDR1 and CDR2 sequences are SGHVS and FQNEAQ.

The clonotype comes from a woman aged 45-59 years with acute or convalescent COVID-19. Source material: peripheral blood. This chain links TRBV7-8 with TRBJ1-3, with D possibly being TRBD1 (6 bases). CDR3 sequence (DNA): TGTGCCAGCAGCTTACGGCAGGGGCCGGGTTACTCTGGAAACACCATATATTTT. Its translation is CASSLRQGPGYSGNTIYF. Supplemented by reference TRBV7-8 and TRBJ1-3, the full variable domain reads GAGVSQSPRYKVAKRGQDVALRCDPISGHVSLFWYQQALGQGPEFLTYFQNEAQLDKSGLPSDRFFAERPEGSVSTLKIQRTQQEDSAVYLCASSLRQGPGYSGNTIYFGEGSWLTVV.